Described below is a single TCR beta chain sequence and its context. The antigen is not known. This entry comes from a study of blood T cells in healthy people across ages. Study-wide findings and caveats: Whereas aged donors had fewer naive CD4+ cells, long-lived donors had more of them and higher diversity.

CDR3 length: 16 amino acids. The ends lost 6 bases at V and 3 bases at J; junction bases unmatched: 12. Germline V gene data show CDR1 as SGHRS and CDR2 as YFSETQ. Combining a sample-barcoded 5' primer with a J-beta primer mix, a second PCR ran for about 7 to 12 cycles. Every sample gave at least 3 million paired-end reads containing CDR3. TCRdb fed the 5' RACE reads into MiXCR, producing one record per CDR3 protein. The profile shows approximately 790,000 distinct CDR3 sequences, about 59% of them singletons. The source material was blood. This clonotype originated in a man younger than 45 in good health. The chain carries TRBV5-1 and TRBJ2-3; 8 bases fit TRBD1. Here the CDR3 reads CASTLRAGGLTDTQYF. The CDR3 coding sequence is TGCGCCAGCACCCTTAGAGCAGGGGGCTTGACAGATACGCAGTATTTT.